This T cell receptor (beta chain) was sequenced for a study of blood T cell repertoires in COVID-19. Turning to the study itself: PBMCs, B-cell-depleted T cells, or T cells were the source of the cDNA or gDNA that made up the material.

Measured with immunoSEQ multiplex PCR; TCRdb has only the in-frame clones, and not every one. Here the sample spans 180,000 or so clones, 80% to 90% being singletons. V shed 2 bases, J shed 4 bases, and the junction held 9 bases outside the gene matches. The CDR3 extends over 16 amino acids. CDR1 and CDR2 (germline): SGHAT, FQNNGV. This TCR was sampled from a man in his 60s with acute or convalescent COVID-19. Sequenced input: peripheral blood. This sequence joins TRBV11-2 and TRBJ2-5, with TRBD1 matching over 8 bases. The CDR3 region is CASSLFGVGTGETQYF. The CDR3, as DNA: TGTGCCAGCAGCTTATTTGGTGTGGGGACAGGAGAGACCCAGTACTTC.